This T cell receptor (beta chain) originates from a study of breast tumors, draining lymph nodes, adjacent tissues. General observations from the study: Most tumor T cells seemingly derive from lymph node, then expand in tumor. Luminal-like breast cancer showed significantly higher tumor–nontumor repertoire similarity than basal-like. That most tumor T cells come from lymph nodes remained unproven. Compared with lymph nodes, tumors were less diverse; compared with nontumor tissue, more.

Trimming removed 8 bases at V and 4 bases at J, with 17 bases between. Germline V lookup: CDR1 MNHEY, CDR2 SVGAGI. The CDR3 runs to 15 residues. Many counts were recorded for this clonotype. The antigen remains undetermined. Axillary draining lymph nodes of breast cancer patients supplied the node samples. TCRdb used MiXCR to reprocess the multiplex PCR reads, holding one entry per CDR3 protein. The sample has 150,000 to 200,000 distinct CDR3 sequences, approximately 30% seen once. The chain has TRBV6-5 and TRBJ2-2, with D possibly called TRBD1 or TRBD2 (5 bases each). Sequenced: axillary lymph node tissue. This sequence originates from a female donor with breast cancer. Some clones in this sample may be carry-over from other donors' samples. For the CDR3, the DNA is TGTGCCAGCTGGAGTTACTTGGGGGTCACCGGGGAGCTGTTTTTT. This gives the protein CASWSYLGVTGELFF.